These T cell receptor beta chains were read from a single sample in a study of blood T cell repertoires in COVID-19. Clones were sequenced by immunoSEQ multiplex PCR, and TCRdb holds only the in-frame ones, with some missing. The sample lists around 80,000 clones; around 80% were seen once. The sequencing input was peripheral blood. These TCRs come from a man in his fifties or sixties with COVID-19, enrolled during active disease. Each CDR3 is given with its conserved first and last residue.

CDR3aa: CASSPRDRGLVNEKLFF
j_gene: TRBJ1-4
v_gene: TRBV6-6

CDR3aa: CSVDPAGGGEKLFF
j_gene: TRBJ1-4
v_gene: TRBV29-1

CDR3aa: CASSSRQGRTEAFF
j_gene: TRBJ1-1
v_gene: TRBV6-5

CDR3aa: CASSLRGGTGELFF
j_gene: TRBJ2-2
v_gene: TRBV5-1

CDR3aa: CASSHGQGGQPQHF
j_gene: TRBJ1-5
v_gene: TRBV3-1/TRBV3-2

CDR3aa: CASSPSGTPSYNEQFF
j_gene: TRBJ2-1
v_gene: TRBV14

CDR3aa: CAWAAGHSGVKQYF
j_gene: TRBJ2-7
v_gene: TRBV30

CDR3aa: CASSLGGQETQYF
j_gene: TRBJ2-5
v_gene: TRBV7-9

CDR3aa: CASRLQGSNNSPLHF
j_gene: TRBJ1-6
v_gene: TRBV2

CDR3aa: CASSYTGTGTHEQYF
j_gene: TRBJ2-7
v_gene: TRBV6-5

CDR3aa: CASSNGETSGRTDEQFF
j_gene: TRBJ2-1
v_gene: TRBV21-1

CDR3aa: CASSLGGSGSGEQYF
j_gene: TRBJ2-7
v_gene: TRBV11-2

CDR3aa: CAGGDRRESTDTQYF
j_gene: TRBJ2-3
v_gene: TRBV28

CDR3aa: CARPAANRGSSSGANVLTF
j_gene: TRBJ2-6
v_gene: TRBV6-4

CDR3aa: CASSEEQAENSNQPQHF
j_gene: TRBJ1-5
v_gene: TRBV2

CDR3aa: CASSSGTLAEAFF
j_gene: TRBJ1-1
v_gene: TRBV6-5

CDR3aa: CATSDLSGTGYSTGELFF
j_gene: TRBJ2-2
v_gene: TRBV24-1

CDR3aa: CASSLGGRLTTYEQYF
j_gene: TRBJ2-7
v_gene: TRBV7-2

CDR3aa: CASRVGQGGDEQFF
j_gene: TRBJ2-1
v_gene: TRBV6-5

CDR3aa: CSAGSGGNTIYF
j_gene: TRBJ1-3
v_gene: TRBV29-1

CDR3aa: CASRIQGASSYEQYF
j_gene: TRBJ2-7
v_gene: TRBV6-5

CDR3aa: CASSQQTGNYEQYF
j_gene: TRBJ2-7
v_gene: TRBV4-1

CDR3aa: CASSDRDRGRVGEKLFF
j_gene: TRBJ1-4
v_gene: TRBV7-9

CDR3aa: CASSYSGGNPTDTQYF
j_gene: TRBJ2-3
v_gene: TRBV6-6

CDR3aa: CASSPGLGSAYEQYF
j_gene: TRBJ2-7
v_gene: TRBV7-2

CDR3aa: CASSQGQGASDTQYF
j_gene: TRBJ2-3
v_gene: TRBV3-1/TRBV3-2

CDR3aa: CASSPDTGELFF
j_gene: TRBJ2-2
v_gene: TRBV11-3

CDR3aa: CASAYRFYGYTF
j_gene: TRBJ1-2
v_gene: TRBV28

CDR3aa: CASSLRGSYQETQYF
j_gene: TRBJ2-5
v_gene: TRBV7-2

CDR3aa: CAWKWSGAGELFF
j_gene: TRBJ2-2
v_gene: TRBV30

CDR3aa: CASSQTRVGGTGELFF
j_gene: TRBJ2-2
v_gene: TRBV4-1

CDR3aa: CASSHRRGTRDPYEQYF
j_gene: TRBJ2-7
v_gene: TRBV5-6

CDR3aa: CASSSQGAGEKLFF
j_gene: TRBJ1-4
v_gene: TRBV28

CDR3aa: CSASPSMTDEQYF
j_gene: TRBJ2-7
v_gene: TRBV20-1

CDR3aa: CAISQQGGNTEAFF
j_gene: TRBJ1-1
v_gene: TRBV10-3

CDR3aa: CASSTRGSPYNEQFF
j_gene: TRBJ2-1
v_gene: TRBV6-5

CDR3aa: CASAGGPLKDEQYF
j_gene: TRBJ2-7
v_gene: TRBV5-6

CDR3aa: CASSPTVAGANVLTF
j_gene: TRBJ2-6
v_gene: TRBV18

CDR3aa: CASSLSNEQYF
j_gene: TRBJ2-7
v_gene: TRBV7-9